A single T cell receptor (beta chain) is shown here with its context. Germline CDR1 and CDR2: MDHEN and SYDVKM. The CDR3 has 13 residues. J gave up 7 bases and V 4 bases, and 6 bases lay outside the gene matches. Method: immunoSEQ multiplex PCR; TCRdb's copy keeps in-frame clones and lacks some. The repertoire has more than 350,000 clones, approximately 92% of them found once; the top ten carry 1%. Which cohort a participant joined came from the clinical history participants gave. This record comes from a study of blood T cell repertoires in COVID-19. Study context: PBMCs, B-cell-depleted T cells, or T cells were the source of the cDNA or gDNA that made up the material.

The sequenced sample was PBMCs or T cells enriched from blood (not recorded which). The sequence came from a man between 18 and 29 years old who had recovered from COVID-19. The chain uses TRBV28 and TRBJ2-7; the match to TRBD2 covers 8 bases. The CDR3 DNA follows: TGTGCCAGCAGTTCCTACAGCGGGAGTGAGCAGTACTTC. Amino acid sequence: CASSSYSGSEQYF.